The sequence of this T cell receptor beta chain was determined in a study of PD-1 blockade in classical Hodgkin lymphoma. Generated by immunoSEQ multiplex PCR, the TCRdb table keeps only in-frame clones and is missing some. This sample has more than 140,000 clones; about four fifths occur once, and the top ten carry about 9.2%. No patient escaped relapse after autologous stem cell transplantation, and brentuximab vedotin exposure varied. The germline gives CDR1 SGHNT, CDR2 YYREEE (reference sequence). The CDR3 is 15 amino acids. The V and J ends lost 0 bases and 6 bases, in that order; junction bases with no gene match: 3.

The sample in question was peripheral blood mononuclear cells (PBMCs), obtained before the second cycle of nivolumab. V and J are TRBV5-4 and TRBJ2-2, with 9 bases matching TRBD2. The source is a human donor with classical Hodgkin lymphoma. CDR3: CASSLGGRGAGELFF. The CDR3 nucleotides are TGTGCCAGCAGCTTGGGCGGGAGGGGTGCCGGGGAGCTGTTTTTT.